The clone carrying this T cell receptor (beta chain) has just a few counts. As yet, its antigen is unknown. The data originate from a study of beta chain features in type 1 diabetes. Regarding the study as a whole: People with Type 1 diabetes carried modestly yet significantly shorter TCRB CDR3s in all four CD4+ subsets.

Sequenced material consisted of expressed TCRB transcripts (all of the isolated RNA was reverse transcribed). Some clones are missing from TCRdb's copy, which holds only in-frame ones; the method was immunoSEQ multiplex PCR. The sample holds around 180,000 clones, less than 9.5% seen once. Germline trimming cut 0 bases from V and 0 bases from J; bases unmatched to any gene: 5. The length of the CDR3 is 18 residues. The germline CDR1 and CDR2 sequences are MGHRA and YSYEKL. J is TRBJ2-6 and V is TRBV4-1, with 7 bases that match TRBD1. Sequences were obtained from central memory CD4+ T cells from blood. The receptor was isolated from a woman aged 40 to 50 with type 1 diabetes. The CDR3 reads CASSQEGDSNSGANVLTF. The CDR3 DNA reads TGCGCCAGCAGCCAAGAGGGGGACAGCAACTCTGGGGCCAACGTCCTGACTTTC.